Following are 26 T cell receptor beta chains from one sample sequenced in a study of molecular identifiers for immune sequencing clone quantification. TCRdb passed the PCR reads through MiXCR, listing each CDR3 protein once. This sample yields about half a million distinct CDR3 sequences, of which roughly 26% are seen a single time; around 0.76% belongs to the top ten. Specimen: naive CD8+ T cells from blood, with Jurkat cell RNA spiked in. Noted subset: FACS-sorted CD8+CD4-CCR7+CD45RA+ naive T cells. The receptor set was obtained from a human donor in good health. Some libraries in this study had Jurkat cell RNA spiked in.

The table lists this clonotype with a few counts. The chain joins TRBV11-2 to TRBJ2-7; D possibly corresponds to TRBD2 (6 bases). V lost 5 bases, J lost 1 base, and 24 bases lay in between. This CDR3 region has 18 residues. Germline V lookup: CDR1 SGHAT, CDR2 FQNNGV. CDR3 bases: TGTGCCAGCAGCATCCACGCGCGGCGGGACCCCAAATCCTACGAGCAGTACTTC. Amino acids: CASSIHARRDPKSYEQYF.

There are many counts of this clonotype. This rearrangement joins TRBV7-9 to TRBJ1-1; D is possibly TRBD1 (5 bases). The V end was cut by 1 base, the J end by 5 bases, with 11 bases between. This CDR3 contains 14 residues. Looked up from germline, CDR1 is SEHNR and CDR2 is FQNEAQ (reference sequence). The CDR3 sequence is CASSLVKTVTEAFF. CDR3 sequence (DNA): TGTGCCAGCAGCTTAGTTAAGACAGTTACTGAAGCTTTCTTT.

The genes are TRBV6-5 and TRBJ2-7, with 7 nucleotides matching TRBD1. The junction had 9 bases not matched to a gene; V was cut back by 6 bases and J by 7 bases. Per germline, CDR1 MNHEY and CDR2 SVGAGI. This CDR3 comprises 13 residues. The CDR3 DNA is TGTGCCAGCAGCTGTGGACAGGTGGGGGAGCAGTACTTC. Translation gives CASSCGQVGEQYF.

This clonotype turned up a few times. The CDR3 bases are TGTGCCAGCAGCTTATTCGGGGGACCCATCTACGAGCAGTACTTC. This codes for CASSLFGGPIYEQYF. The chain employs TRBV13 and TRBJ2-7; a possible D gene is TRBD2 (6 bases). The V end lost 2 bases, the J end lost 3 bases, and 14 bases lay between the germline ends. Looked up from germline, CDR1 is PRHDT and CDR2 is FYEKMQ (reference sequence). The CDR3 totals 15 residues.

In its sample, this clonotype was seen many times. For the CDR3, the DNA is TGTGCCAGCAGCTGGGGACGTGGGGCTAATACGCAGTATTTT. Amino acids: CASSWGRGANTQYF. This chain joins TRBV5-6 and TRBJ2-3; D tentatively fits TRBD1 or TRBD2 (5 bases each). V was pared by 3 bases and J by 7 bases, with 15 bases between. This CDR3 is 14 amino acids long. Germline CDR1 is SGHDT and CDR2 is YYEEEE.

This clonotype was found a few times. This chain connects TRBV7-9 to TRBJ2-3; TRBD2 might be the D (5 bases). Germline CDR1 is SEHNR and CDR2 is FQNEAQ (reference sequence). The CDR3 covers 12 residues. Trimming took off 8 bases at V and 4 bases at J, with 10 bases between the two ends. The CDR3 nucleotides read TGTGCCAGCGAGGGTTTTTCAGATACGCAGTATTTT. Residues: CASEGFSDTQYF.

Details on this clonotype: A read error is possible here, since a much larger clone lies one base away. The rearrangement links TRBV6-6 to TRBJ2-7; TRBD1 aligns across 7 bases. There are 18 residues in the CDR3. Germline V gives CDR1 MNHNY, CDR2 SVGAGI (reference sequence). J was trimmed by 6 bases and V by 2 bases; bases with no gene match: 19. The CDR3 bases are TGTGCCAGCAGTTACCCCCCGACAGGGAAAGAGGGGGCCTGCGAGCAGTACTTC. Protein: CASSYPPTGKEGACEQYF.

The CDR3 bases are TGCGCCAGCAGCCAGCGACAGAACTCTGGGGCCAACGTCCTGACTTTC. This gives the protein CASSQRQNSGANVLTF. This chain joins TRBV4-1 and TRBJ2-6; a possible D gene is TRBD1 (5 bases). CDR3 length equals 16 residues. The V end lost 3 bases, the J end lost 0 bases, and 9 bases lay between the germline ends. CDR1 and CDR2 from the germline V gene are MGHRA and YSYEKL.

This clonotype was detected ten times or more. CDR3 residues: CASSLPSGSTDTQYF. Here the CDR3 DNA reads TGTGCCAGCAGCTTACCTAGCGGGAGTACAGATACGCAGTATTTT. The rearrangement uses TRBV7-9 and TRBJ2-3, with 10 bases fitting TRBD2. The trim removed 2 bases at V and 3 bases at J, leaving 2 bases unmatched. The CDR3 covers 15 residues. Germline V lookup: CDR1 SEHNR, CDR2 FQNEAQ (reference sequence).

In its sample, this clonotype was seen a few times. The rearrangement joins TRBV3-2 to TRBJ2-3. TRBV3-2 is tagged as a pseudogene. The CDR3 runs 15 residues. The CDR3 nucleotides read TGTGCCAGCAGCCAAGTGGGACTAGCTCCAGATACGCAGTATTTT. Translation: CASSQVGLAPDTQYF.

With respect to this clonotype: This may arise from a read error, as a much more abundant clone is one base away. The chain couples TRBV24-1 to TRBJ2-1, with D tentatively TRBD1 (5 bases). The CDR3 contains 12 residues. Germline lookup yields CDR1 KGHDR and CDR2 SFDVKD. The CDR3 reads CATSGGYNEQLF. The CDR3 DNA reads TGTGCCACCAGTGGGGGCTACAATGAGCAGCTCTTC.

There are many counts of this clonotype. The CDR3, as DNA: TGTGCCAGCAGCCCCACTGGACTAGTAGAGACCCAGTACTTC. It codes for CASSPTGLVETQYF. The chain recombines TRBV7-9 with TRBJ2-5; 7 positions agree with TRBD2. V lost 5 bases to trimming and J lost 4 bases; unmatched junction nucleotides: 7. This CDR3 contains 14 residues. Per the germline V gene, CDR1 is SEHNR and CDR2 is FQNEAQ (reference sequence).

CDR3 residues: CASSGVGDEQYF. As DNA, the CDR3 is TGTGCCAGCAGCGGGGTCGGGGACGAGCAGTACTTC. The genes are TRBV12-3 or TRBV12-4 and TRBJ2-7; tentative D call: TRBD2 (5 bases). This CDR3 contains 12 residues. Trimming shortened V by 6 bases and J by 5 bases, and 11 bases separated the two germline ends.

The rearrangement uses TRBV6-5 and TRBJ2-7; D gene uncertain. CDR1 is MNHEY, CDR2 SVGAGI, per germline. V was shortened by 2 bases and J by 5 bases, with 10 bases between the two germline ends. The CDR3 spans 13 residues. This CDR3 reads CASSYGLGNEQYF. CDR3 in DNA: TGTGCCAGCAGTTACGGGTTAGGGAACGAGCAGTACTTC.

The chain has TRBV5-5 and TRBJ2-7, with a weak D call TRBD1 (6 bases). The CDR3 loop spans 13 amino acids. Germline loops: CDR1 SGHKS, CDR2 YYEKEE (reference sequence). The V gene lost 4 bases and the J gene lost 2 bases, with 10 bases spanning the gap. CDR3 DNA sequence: TGTGCCAGCAGCACAGGGTCGCCCTACGAGCAGTACTTC. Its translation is CASSTGSPYEQYF.

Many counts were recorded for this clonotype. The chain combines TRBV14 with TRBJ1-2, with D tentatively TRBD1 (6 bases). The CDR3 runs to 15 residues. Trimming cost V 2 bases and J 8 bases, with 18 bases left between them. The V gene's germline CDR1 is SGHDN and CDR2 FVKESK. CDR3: CASSQIAQGADGYTF. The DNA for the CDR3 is TGTGCCAGCAGCCAAATCGCACAGGGCGCTGACGGCTACACCTTC. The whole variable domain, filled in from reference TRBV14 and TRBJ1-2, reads EAGVTQFPSHSVIEKGQTVTLRCDPISGHDNLYWYRRVMGKEIKFLLHFVKESKQDESGMPNNRFLAERTGGTYSTLKVQPAELEDSGVYFCASSQIAQGADGYTFGSGTRLTVV.

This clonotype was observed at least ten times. Here the CDR3 DNA reads TGTGCCAGCAGCTTAAGCGCGCACGAACTTAACTCTGGGGCCAACGTCCTGACTTTC. Its protein product is CASSLSAHELNSGANVLTF. The chain combines TRBV7-6 with TRBJ2-6, with unresolved D. Germline CDR1 and CDR2: SGHVS and FNYEAQ. There are 19 residues in the CDR3. V lost 2 bases and J 0 bases, leaving 17 bases between the germline ends.

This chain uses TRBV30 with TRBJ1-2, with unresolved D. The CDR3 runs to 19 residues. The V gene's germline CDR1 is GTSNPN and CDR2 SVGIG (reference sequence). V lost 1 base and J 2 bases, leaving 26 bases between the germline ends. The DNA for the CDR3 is TGTGCCTGGAGTGGAGTATATCAAGCACACTTGAGAGGGAACTATGGCTACACCTTC. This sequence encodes CAWSGVYQAHLRGNYGYTF. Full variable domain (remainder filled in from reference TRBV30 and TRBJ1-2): SQTIHQWPATLVQPVGSPLSLECTVEGTSNPNLYWYRQAAGRGLQLLFYSVGIGQISSEVPQNLSASRPQDRQFILSSKKLLLSDSGFYLCAWSGVYQAHLRGNYGYTFGSGTRLTVV.

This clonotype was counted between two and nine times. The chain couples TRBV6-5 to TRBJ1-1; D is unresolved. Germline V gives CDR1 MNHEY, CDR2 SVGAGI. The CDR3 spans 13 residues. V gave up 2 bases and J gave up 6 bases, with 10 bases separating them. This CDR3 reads CASSYGRVPEAFF. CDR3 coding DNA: TGTGCCAGCAGTTACGGTAGGGTTCCTGAAGCTTTCTTT.

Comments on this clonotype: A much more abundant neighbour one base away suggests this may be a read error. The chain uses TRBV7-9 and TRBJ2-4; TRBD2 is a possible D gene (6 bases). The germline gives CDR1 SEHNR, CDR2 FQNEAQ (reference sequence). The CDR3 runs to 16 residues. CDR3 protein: CAGSSIGRASVNIQYF. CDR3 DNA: TGTGCCGGCAGTTCTATCGGTAGGGCTAGCGTGAACATTCAGTACTTC.

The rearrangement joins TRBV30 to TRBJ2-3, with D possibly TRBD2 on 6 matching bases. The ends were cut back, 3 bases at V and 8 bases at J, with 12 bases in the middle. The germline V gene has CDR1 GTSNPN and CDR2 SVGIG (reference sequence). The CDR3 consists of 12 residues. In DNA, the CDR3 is TGTGCCTGGAGCGCCCTGGGGGGTACGCAGTATTTT. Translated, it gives CAWSALGGTQYF.

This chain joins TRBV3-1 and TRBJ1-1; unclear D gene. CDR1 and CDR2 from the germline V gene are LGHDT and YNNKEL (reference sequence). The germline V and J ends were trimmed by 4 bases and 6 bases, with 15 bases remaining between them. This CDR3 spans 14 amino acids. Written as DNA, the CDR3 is TGTGCCAGCAGCCTATCAGTCGGGATAGCTGAAGCTTTCTTT. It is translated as CASSLSVGIAEAFF.

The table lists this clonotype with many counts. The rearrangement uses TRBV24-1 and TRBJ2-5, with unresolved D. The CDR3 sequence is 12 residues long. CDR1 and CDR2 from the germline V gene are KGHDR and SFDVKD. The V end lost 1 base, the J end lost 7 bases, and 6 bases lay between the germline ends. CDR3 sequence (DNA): TGTGCCACCAGTGATTTTTTGGCGACCCAGTACTTC. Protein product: CATSDFLATQYF.

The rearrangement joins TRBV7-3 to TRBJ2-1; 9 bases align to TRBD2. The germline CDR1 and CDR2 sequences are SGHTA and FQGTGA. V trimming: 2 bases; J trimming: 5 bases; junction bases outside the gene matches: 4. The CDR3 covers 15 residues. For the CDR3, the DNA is TGTGCCAGCAGCTTAGTAGCGGGAGCCCACAATGAGCAGTTCTTC. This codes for CASSLVAGAHNEQFF.

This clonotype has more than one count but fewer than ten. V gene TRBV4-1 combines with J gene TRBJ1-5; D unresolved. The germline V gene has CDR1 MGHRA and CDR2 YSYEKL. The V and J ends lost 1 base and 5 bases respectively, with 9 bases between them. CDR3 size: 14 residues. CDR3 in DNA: TGCGCCAGCAGCCAAGCGGCTGTTGATCAGCCCCAGCATTTT. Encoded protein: CASSQAAVDQPQHF.

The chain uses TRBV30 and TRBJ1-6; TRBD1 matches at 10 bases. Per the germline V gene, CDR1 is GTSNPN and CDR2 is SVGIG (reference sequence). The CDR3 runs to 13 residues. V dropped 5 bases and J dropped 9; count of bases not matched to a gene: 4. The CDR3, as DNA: TGTGCCTGGGAAGGGACAGGGGCTTCACCCCTCCACTTT. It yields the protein CAWEGTGASPLHF.